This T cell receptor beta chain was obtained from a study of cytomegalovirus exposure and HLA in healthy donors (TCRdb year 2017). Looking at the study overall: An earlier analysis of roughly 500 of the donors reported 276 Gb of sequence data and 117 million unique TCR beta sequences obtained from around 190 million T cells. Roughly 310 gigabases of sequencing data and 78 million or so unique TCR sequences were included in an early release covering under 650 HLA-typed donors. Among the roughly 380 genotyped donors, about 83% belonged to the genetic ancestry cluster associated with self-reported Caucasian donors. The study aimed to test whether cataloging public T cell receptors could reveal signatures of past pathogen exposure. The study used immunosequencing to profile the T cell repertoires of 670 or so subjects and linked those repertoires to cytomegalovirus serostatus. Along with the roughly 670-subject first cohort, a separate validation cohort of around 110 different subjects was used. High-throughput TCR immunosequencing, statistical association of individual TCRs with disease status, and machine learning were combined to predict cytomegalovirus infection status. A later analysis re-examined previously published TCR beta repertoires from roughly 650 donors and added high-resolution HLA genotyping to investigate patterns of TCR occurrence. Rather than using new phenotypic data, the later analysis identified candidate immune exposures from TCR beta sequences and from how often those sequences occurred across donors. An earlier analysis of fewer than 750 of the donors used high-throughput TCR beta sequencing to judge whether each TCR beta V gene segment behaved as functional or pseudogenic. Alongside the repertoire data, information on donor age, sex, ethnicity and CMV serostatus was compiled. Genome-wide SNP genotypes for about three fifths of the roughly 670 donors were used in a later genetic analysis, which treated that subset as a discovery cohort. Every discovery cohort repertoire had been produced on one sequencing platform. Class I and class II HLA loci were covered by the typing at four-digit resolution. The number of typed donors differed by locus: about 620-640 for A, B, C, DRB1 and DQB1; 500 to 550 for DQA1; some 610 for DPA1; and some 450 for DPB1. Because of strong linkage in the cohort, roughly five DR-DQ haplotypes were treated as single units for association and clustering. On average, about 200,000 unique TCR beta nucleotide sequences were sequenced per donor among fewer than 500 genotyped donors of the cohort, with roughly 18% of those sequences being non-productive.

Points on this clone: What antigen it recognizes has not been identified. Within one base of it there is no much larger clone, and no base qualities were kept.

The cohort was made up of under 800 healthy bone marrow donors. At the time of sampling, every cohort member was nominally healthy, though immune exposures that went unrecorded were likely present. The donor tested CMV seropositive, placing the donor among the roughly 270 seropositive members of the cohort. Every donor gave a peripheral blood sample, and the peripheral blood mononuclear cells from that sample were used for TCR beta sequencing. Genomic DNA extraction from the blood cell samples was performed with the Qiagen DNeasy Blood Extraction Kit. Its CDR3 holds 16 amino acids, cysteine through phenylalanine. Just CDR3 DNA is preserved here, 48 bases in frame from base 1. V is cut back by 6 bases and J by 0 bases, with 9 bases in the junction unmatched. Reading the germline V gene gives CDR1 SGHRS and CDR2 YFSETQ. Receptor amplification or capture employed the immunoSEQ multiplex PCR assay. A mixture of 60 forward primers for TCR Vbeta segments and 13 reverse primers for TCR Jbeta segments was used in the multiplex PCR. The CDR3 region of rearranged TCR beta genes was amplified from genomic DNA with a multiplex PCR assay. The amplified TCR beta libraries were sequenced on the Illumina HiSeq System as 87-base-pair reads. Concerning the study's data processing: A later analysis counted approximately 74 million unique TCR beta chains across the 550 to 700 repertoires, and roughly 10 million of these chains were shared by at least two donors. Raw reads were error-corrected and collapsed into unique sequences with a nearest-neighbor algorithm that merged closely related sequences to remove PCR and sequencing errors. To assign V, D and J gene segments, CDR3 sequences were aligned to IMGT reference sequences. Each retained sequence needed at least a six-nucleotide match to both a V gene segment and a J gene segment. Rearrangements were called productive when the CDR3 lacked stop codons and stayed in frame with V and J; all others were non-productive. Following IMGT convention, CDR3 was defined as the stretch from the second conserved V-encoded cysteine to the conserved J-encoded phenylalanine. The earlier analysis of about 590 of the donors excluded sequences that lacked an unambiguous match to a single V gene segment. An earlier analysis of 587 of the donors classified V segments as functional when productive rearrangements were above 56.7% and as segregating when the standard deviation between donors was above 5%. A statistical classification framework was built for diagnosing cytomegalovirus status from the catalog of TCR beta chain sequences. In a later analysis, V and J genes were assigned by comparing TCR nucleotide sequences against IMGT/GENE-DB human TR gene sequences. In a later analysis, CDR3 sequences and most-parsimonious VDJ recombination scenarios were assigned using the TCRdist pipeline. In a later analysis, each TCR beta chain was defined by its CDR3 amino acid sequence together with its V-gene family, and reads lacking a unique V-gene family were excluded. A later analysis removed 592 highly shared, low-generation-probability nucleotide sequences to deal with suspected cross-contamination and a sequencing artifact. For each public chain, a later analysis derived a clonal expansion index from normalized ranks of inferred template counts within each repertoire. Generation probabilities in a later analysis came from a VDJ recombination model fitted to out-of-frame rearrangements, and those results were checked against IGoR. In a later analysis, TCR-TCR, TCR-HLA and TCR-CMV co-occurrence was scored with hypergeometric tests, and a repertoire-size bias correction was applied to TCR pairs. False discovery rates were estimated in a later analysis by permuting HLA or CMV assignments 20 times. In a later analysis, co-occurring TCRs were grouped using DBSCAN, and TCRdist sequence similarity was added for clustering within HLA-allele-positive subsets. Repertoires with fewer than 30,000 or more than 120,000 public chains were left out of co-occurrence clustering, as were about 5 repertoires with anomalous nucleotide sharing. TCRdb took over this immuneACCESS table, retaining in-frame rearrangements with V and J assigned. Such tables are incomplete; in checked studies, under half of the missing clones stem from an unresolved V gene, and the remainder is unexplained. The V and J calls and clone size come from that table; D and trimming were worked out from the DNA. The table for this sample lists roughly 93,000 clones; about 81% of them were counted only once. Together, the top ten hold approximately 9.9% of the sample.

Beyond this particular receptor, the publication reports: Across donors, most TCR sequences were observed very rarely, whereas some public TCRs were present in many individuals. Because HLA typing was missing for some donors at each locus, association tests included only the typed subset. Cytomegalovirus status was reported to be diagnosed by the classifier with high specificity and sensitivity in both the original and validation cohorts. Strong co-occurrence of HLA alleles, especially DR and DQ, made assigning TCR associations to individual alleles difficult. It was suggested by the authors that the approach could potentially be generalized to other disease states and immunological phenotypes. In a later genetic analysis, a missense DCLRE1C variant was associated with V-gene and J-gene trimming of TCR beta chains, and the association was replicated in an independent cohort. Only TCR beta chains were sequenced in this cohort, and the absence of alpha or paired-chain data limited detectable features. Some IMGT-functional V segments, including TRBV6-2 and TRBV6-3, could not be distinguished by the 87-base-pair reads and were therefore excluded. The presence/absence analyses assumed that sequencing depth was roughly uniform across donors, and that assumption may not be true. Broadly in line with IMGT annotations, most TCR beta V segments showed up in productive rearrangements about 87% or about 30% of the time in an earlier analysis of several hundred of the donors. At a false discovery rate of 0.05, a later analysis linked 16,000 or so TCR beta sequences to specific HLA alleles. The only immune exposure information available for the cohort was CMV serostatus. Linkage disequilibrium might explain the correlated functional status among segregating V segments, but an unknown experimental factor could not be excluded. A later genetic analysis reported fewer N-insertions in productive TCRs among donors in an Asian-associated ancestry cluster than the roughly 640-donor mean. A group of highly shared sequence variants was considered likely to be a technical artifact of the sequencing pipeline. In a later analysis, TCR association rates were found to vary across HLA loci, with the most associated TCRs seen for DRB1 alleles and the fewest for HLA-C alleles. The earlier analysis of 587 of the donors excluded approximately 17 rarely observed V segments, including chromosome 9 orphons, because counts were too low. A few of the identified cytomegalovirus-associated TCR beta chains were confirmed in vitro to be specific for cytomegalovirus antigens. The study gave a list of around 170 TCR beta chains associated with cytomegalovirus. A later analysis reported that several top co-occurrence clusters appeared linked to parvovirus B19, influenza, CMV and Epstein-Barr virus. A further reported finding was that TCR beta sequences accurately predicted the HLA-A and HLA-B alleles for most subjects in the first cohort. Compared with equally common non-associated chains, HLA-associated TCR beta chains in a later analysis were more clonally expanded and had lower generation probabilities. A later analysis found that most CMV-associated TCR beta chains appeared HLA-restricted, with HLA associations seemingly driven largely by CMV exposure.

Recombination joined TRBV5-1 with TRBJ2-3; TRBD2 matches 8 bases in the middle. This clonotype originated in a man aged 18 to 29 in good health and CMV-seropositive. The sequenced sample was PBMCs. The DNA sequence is TGCGCCAGCAAGAGCGGGGGATCCCCTAGCACAGATACGCAGTATTTT. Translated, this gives CASKSGGSPSTDTQYF.